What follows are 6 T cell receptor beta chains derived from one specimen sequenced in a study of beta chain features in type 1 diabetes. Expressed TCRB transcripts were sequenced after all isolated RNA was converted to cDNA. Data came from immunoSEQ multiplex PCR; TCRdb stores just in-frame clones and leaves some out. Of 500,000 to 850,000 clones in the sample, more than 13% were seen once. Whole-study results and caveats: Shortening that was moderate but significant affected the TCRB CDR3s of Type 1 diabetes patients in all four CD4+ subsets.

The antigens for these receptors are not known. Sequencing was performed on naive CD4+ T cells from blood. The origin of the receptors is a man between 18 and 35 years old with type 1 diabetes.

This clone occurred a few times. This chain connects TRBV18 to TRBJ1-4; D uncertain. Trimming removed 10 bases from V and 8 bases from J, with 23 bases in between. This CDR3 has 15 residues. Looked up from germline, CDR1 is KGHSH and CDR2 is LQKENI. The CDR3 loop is CANRGATTLGEKLFF. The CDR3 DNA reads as TGTGCCAACCGTGGCGCAACCACACTGGGGGAAAAACTGTTTTTT.

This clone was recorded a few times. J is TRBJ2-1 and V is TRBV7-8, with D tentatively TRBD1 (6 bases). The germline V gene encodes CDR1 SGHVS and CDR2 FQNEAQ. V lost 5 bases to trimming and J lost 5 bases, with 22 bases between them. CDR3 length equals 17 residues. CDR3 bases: TGTGCCAGCAGCCCCGACAGGAGCCATCCGGGACACAATGAGCAGTTCTTC. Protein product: CASSPDRSHPGHNEQFF.

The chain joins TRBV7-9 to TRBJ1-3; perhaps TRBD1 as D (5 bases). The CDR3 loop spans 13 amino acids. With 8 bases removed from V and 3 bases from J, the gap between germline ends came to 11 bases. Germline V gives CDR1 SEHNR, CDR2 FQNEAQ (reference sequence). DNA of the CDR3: TGTGCCAGCGAAAGGGACCTTGGAAACACCATATATTTT. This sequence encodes CASERDLGNTIYF.

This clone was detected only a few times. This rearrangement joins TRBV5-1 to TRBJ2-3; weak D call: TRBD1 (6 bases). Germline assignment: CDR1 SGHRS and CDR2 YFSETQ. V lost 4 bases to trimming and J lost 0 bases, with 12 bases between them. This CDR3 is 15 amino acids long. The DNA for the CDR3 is TGCGCCAGCAGCCGTACAGGGTCTAGCACAGATACGCAGTATTTT. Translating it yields CASSRTGSSTDTQYF.

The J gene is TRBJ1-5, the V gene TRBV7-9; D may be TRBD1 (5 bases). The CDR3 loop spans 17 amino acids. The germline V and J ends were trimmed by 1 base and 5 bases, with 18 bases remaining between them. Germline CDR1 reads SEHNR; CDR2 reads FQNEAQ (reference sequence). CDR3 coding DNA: TGTGCCAGCAGCTTAGTTAACGGCGCCAGGGTACATCAGCCCCAGCATTTT. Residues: CASSLVNGARVHQPQHF.

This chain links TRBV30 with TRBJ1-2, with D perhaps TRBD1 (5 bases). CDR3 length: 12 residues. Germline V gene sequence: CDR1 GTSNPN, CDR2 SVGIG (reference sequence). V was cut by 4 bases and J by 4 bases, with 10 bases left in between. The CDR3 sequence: CAWTRVVYGYTF. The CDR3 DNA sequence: TGTGCCTGGACCAGGGTAGTCTATGGCTACACCTTC.